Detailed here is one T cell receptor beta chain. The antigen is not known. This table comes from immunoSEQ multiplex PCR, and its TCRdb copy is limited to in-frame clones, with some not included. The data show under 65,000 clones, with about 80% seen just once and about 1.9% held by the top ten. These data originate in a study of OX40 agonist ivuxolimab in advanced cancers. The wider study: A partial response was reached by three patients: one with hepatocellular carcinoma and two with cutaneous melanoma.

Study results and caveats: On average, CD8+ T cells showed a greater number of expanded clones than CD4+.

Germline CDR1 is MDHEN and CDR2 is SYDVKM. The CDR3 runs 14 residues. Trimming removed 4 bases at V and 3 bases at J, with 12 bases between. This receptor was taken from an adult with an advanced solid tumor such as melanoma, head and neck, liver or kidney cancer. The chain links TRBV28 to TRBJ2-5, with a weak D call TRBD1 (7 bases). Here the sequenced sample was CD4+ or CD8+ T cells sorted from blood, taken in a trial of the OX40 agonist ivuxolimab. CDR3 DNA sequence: TGTGCCAGCAGTTCGCCAGGGGGGAAAGAGACCCAGTACTTC. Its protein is CASSSPGGKETQYF.